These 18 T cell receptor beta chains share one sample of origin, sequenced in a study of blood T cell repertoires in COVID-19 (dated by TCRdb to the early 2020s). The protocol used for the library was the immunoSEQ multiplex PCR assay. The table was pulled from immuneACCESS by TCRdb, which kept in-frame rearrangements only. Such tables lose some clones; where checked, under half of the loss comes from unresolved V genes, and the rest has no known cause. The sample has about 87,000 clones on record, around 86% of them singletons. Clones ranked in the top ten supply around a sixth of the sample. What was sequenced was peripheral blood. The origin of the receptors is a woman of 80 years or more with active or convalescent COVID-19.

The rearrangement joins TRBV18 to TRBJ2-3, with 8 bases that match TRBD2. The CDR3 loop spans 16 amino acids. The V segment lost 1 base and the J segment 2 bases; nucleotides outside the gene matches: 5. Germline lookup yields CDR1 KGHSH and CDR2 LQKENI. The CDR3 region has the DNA TGTGCCAGCTCACCACTGGTAGCGGGATCCACAGATACGCAGTATTTT. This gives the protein CASSPLVAGSTDTQYF.

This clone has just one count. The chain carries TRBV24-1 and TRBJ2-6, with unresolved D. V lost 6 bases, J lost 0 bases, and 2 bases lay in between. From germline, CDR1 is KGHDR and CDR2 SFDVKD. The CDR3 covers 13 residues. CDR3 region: CATSLSGANVLTF. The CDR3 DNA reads TGTGCCACCAGTCTCTCTGGGGCCAACGTCCTGACTTTC.

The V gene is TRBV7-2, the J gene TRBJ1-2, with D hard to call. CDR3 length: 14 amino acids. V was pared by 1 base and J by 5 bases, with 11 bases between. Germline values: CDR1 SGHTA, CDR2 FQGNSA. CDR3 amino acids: CASSLDPAAYGYTF. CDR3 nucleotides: TGTGCCAGCAGCTTAGATCCAGCAGCGTATGGCTACACCTTC.

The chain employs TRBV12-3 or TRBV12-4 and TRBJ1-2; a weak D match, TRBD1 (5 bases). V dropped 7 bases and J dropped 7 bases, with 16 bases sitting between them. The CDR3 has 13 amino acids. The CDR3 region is CASITQEGFGYTF. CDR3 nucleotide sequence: TGTGCCAGCATCACACAGGAAGGGTTTGGCTACACCTTC.

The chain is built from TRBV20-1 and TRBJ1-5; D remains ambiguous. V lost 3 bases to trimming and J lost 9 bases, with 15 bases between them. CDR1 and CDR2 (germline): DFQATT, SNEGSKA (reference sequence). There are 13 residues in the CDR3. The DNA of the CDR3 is TGCAGTGCTAGTCAGGCCGGAGGGTCGCCCCAGCATTTT. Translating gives CSASQAGGSPQHF.

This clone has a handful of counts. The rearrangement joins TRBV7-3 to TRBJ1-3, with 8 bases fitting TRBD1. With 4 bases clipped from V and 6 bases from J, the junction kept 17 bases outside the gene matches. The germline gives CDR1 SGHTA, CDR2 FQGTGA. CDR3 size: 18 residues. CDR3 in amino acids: CASSSKDRVIIRLNTIYF. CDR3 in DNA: TGTGCCAGCAGCTCCAAGGACAGGGTAATAATTCGGTTAAACACCATATATTTT.

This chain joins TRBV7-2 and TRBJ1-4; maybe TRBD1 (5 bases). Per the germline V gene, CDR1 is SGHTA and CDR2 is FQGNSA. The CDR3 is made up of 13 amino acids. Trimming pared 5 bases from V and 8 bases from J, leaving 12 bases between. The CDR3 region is CASSTAQGEKLFF. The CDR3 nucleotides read TGTGCCAGCAGCACGGCTCAGGGCGAAAAACTGTTTTTT.

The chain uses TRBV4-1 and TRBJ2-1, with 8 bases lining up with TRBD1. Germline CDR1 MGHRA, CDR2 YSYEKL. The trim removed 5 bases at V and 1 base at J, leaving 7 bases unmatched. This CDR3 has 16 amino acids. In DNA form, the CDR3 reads TGCGCCAGCAGCAAGGGTAGGACAGGGTCCTACAATGAGCAGTTCTTC. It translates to CASSKGRTGSYNEQFF.

The DNA of the CDR3 is TGTGCCTGGAGTCTTCTGGTGTCGAGTTCTGGCTACACCTTC. This codes for CAWSLLVSSSGYTF. The chain links TRBV30 to TRBJ1-2; no reliable D call. Germline V gives CDR1 GTSNPN, CDR2 SVGIG (reference sequence). V was trimmed by 2 bases and J by 7 bases, leaving 17 bases between them. This CDR3 comprises 14 residues.

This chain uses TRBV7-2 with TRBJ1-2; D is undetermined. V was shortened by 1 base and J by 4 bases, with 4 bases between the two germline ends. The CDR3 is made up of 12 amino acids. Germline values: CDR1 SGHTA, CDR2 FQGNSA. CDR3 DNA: TGTGCCAGCAGCTTAGGTATCTATGGCTACACCTTC. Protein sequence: CASSLGIYGYTF.

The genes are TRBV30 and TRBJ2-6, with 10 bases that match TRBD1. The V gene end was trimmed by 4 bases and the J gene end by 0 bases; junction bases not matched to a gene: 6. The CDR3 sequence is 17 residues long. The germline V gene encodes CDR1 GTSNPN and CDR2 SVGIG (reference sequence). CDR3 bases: TGTGCCTGGATGCCGGGACAGGGGTTCTCTGGGGCCAACGTCCTGACTTTC. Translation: CAWMPGQGFSGANVLTF.

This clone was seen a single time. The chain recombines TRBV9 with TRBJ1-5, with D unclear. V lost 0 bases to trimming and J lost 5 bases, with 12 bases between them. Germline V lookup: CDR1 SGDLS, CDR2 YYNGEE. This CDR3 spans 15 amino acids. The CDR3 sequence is CASSVGLSGHQPQHF. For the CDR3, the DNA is TGTGCCAGCAGCGTAGGTCTATCAGGCCATCAGCCCCAGCATTTT.

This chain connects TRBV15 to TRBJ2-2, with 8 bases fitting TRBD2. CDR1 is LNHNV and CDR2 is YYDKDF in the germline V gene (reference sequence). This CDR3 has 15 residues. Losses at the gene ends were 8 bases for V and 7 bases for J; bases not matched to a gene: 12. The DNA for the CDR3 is TGTGCCACCTCCCCCTTTAGCGGGGTAGTCGGGGAGCTGTTTTTT. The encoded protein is CATSPFSGVVGELFF. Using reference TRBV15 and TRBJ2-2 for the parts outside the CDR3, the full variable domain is DAMVIQNPRYQVTQFGKPVTLSCSQTLNHNVMYWYQQKSSQAPKLLFHYYDKDFNNEADTPDNFQSRRPNTSFCFLDIRSPGLGDTAMYLCATSPFSGVVGELFFGEGSRLTVL.

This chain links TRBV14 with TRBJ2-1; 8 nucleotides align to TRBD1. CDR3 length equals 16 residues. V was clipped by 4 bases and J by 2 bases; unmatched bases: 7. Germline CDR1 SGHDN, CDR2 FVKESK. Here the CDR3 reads CASSPKQGQAYNEQFF. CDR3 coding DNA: TGTGCCAGCAGCCCCAAACAGGGACAGGCCTACAATGAGCAGTTCTTC.

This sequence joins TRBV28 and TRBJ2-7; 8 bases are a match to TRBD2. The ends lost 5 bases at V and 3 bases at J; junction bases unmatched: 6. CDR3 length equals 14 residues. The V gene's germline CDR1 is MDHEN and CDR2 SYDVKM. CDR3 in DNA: TGTGCCAGCAGTCCCCTTAGCGGGATCTACGAGCAGTACTTC. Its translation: CASSPLSGIYEQYF.

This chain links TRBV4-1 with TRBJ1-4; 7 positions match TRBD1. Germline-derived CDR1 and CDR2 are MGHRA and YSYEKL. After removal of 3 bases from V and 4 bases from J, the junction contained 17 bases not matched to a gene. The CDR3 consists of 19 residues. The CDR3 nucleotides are TGCGCCAGCAGCCATTCGGAATCCCCCCGACAGGGATTTAATGAAAAACTGTTTTTT. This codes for CASSHSESPRQGFNEKLFF.

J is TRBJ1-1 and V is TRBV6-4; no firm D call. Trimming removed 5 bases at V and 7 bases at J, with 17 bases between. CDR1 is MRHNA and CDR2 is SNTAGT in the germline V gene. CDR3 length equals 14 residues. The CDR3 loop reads CASSRSGDFGEAFF. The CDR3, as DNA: TGTGCCAGCAGTCGATCCGGGGATTTCGGTGAAGCTTTCTTT.

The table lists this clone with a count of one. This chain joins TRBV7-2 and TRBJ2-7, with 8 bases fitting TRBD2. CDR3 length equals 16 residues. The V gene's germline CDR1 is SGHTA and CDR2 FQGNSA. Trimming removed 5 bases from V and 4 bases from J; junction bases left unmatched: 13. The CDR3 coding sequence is TGTGCCAGCAGCCCCAGGGTTAGCGGGGACCCTTACGAGCAGTACTTC. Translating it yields CASSPRVSGDPYEQYF.